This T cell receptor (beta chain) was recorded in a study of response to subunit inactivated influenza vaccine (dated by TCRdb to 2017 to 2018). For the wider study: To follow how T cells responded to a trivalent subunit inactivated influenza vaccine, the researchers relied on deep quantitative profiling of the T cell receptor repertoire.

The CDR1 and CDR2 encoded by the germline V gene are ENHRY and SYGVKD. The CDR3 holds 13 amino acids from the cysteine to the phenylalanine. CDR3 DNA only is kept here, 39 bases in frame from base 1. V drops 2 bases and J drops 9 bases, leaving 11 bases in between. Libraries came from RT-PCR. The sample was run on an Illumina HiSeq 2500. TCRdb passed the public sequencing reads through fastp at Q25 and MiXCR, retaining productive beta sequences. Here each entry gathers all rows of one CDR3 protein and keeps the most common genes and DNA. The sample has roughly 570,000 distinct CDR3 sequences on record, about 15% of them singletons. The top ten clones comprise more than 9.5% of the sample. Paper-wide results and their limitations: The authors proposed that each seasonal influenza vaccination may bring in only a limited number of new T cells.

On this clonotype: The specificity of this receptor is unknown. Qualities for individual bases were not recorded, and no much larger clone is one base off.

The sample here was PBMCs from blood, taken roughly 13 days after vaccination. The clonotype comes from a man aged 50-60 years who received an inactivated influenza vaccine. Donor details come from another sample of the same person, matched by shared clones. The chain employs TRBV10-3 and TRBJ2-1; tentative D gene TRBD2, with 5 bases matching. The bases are TGTGCCATCAGTGAGGGGCCACTAGGTGAGCAGTTCTTC. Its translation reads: CAISEGPLGEQFF.